This is a list of T cell receptor beta chains from one sample in a study of CD8 T cells in acute hepatitis C reinfection. The protocol was immunoSEQ multiplex PCR, while the TCRdb copy is restricted to in-frame clones and leaves out a portion. Counted here are 1,200 to 1,500 clones, about half occurring once; the ten biggest clones make up about 9.2%. Sequences were derived from HCV NS3-1073 tetramer-sorted CD8+ T cells from PBMCs, sampled during acute infection. These receptors originate from a woman aged 18-35 years with chronic hepatitis C. Each CDR3 is given with its conserved first and last residue. The D gene is left open where the match is weak. The size of a clone is reported for some rows only, either as once, few or many, or as a class for expanded clones.

cdr3_aa cdr3_nt clone_size j_call v_call d_call
CASSIELSDEQFF TGTGCCAGTAGTATAGAATTAAGCGATGAGCAGTTCTTC . TRBJ2-1 TRBV19 .
CASSQEQGSQPQHF TGTGCCAGCAGCCAAGAGCAGGGTTCACAGCCCCAGCATTTT large TRBJ1-5 TRBV4-2 .
CASSQEVGAPGELFF TGCGCCAGCAGCCAAGAAGTGGGGGCGCCCGGGGAGCTGTTTTTT . TRBJ2-2 TRBV4-3 .
CASSQEMAGGNGYTF TGTGCCAGCAGCCAAGAGATGGCCGGGGGCAATGGCTACACCTTC . TRBJ1-2 TRBV4-2 .
CASSLSIQGYEQYF TGTGCCAGCAGTTTATCGATCCAAGGCTACGAGCAGTACTTC few TRBJ2-7 TRBV27 .
CASSTGRETEAFF TGTGCCAGCTCGACAGGGAGGGAAACTGAAGCTTTCTTT large TRBJ1-1 TRBV18 TRBD1
CASSQEVSGSWGEQYF TGTGCCAGCAGCCAAGAAGTAAGCGGCTCTTGGGGCGAGCAGTACTTC few TRBJ2-7 TRBV4-2 .
CASSKVGTSMGTDTQYF TGTGCCAGCAGCAAAGTGGGCACCTCAATGGGAACAGATACGCAGTATTTT . TRBJ2-3 TRBV21-1 .
CASGEGGNEQFF TGTGCCAGCGGAGAAGGGGGGAACGAGCAGTTCTTC . TRBJ2-1 TRBV9 .
CASSYSGGLNYGYTF TGTGCCAGCAGTTACTCCGGCGGGTTGAACTATGGCTACACCTTC . TRBJ1-2 TRBV6-4 .
CASTSPTGLLSTRTQYF TGTGCCAGCACCTCCCCCACGGGACTACTCAGTACAAGGACCCAGTACTTC . TRBJ2-5 TRBV2 TRBD2
CASSSTEAGISYNEQFF TGTGCCAGCAGCTCCACGGAGGCGGGGATCTCCTACAATGAGCAGTTCTTC . TRBJ2-1 TRBV11-3 .
CASSKDHNSPLHF TGTGCCAGCTCAAAGGACCATAATTCACCCCTCCACTTT once TRBJ1-6 TRBV2 .
CASSQEVGQSSYEQYF TGTGCCAGCAGCCAAGAAGTGGGACAGAGCTCCTACGAGCAGTACTTC . TRBJ2-7 TRBV4-2 TRBD1
CASSSLVSGGGDEQFF TGTGCCAGCAGTTCTCTCGTAAGCGGGGGAGGGGATGAGCAGTTCTTC . TRBJ2-1 TRBV6-5 TRBD2
CASSQEPGGPNTGELFF TGTGCCAGCAGCCAAGAGCCGGGGGGGCCTAACACCGGGGAGCTGTTTTTT few TRBJ2-2 TRBV4-2 TRBD2
CASSQDRGTGDPDQETQYF TGCGCCAGCAGCCAAGATCGAGGGACAGGGGATCCTGACCAAGAGACCCAGTACTTC . TRBJ2-5 TRBV4-3 TRBD1
CASSYNSQANSPLHF TGTGCCAGCAGTTACAATTCGCAGGCTAATTCACCCCTCCACTTT . TRBJ1-6 TRBV6-4 .
CASSSGLPGELFF TGTGCCAGCAGCTCCGGGCTACCCGGGGAGCTGTTTTTT . TRBJ2-2 TRBV7-8 .
CASSTTEAGDTEAFF TGTGCCAGCAGCACAACGGAGGCCGGGGACACTGAAGCTTTCTTT large TRBJ1-1 TRBV7-2 .
CASSLTGQGYVLTF TGTGCCAGCAGTTTGACGGGACAGGGTTACGTCCTGACTTTC few TRBJ2-6 TRBV27 TRBD1
CASSKAGPSRNYGYTF TGTGCCAGCAGCAAAGCGGGCCCATCGCGGAACTATGGCTACACCTTC medium-sized TRBJ1-2 TRBV21-1 .
CASSQEMIQGVGGYTF TGTGCCAGCAGCCAAGAGATGATACAGGGTGTCGGTGGCTACACCTTC few TRBJ1-2 TRBV4-2 .
CASSVEETSGGHQETQYF TGTGCCAGCAGCGTAGAAGAGACTAGCGGGGGCCACCAAGAGACCCAGTACTTC . TRBJ2-5 TRBV9 TRBD2
CASSGRELNYGYTF TGTGCCAGCAGTGGGAGGGAACTAAACTATGGCTACACCTTC . TRBJ1-2 TRBV6-5 .
CASSEWGQGNQPQHF TGTGCCAGCAGTGAATGGGGACAGGGCAATCAGCCCCAGCATTTT . TRBJ1-5 TRBV2 TRBD1
CASSYLMGSSYNEQFF TGTGCCAGCAGTTACTTAATGGGGAGCTCCTACAATGAGCAGTTCTTC . TRBJ2-1 TRBV27 .
CASSLAQTSGGYQETQYF TGTGCCAGCAGCTTGGCCCAGACTAGCGGGGGGTACCAAGAGACCCAGTACTTC few TRBJ2-5 TRBV5-8 TRBD2
CASRAGAYGYTF TGTGCCAGCAGGGCAGGAGCCTATGGCTACACCTTC medium-sized TRBJ1-2 TRBV6-5 .
CASSLTTGDPQKLFF TGTGCCAGCAGTTTGACTACAGGGGACCCACAAAAACTGTTTTTT . TRBJ1-4 TRBV27 TRBD1
CASSQEPLGASGGGDTQYF TGCGCCAGCAGCCAAGAACCCCTGGGGGCTAGCGGGGGCGGAGATACGCAGTATTTT . TRBJ2-3 TRBV4-3 TRBD2
CASSLSAQGYGYTF TGTGCCAGCAGTTTATCGGCCCAGGGTTATGGCTACACCTTC . TRBJ1-2 TRBV27 .
CASSQEIGTWGKLFF TGTGCCAGCAGCCAAGAAATAGGGACCTGGGGGAAACTGTTTTTT few TRBJ1-4 TRBV4-2 .
CASSLITNTEAFF TGTGCCAGCAGTTTAATCACGAACACTGAAGCTTTCTTT . TRBJ1-1 TRBV27 .
CASSQEGASGGGGELFF TGCGCCAGCAGCCAAGAGGGGGCTAGCGGGGGGGGCGGGGAGCTGTTTTTT few TRBJ2-2 TRBV4-3 TRBD2
CASSQVGRPDQPQHF TGCGCCAGCAGCCAAGTGGGCCGGCCCGATCAGCCCCAGCATTTT . TRBJ1-5 TRBV4-3 .
CASSHEYTEAFF TGCGCCAGCAGCCACGAATACACTGAAGCTTTCTTT . TRBJ1-1 TRBV4-1 .
CATSRDGQYNEQFF TGTGCCACCAGCAGAGATGGGCAGTACAATGAGCAGTTCTTC . TRBJ2-1 TRBV15 .
CASTSGAGTEAFF TGTGCCAGCACTTCAGGGGCGGGCACTGAAGCTTTCTTT once TRBJ1-1 TRBV6-5 .
CASSFREHGGYTDTQYF TGTGCCAGCAGCTTTCGCGAACATGGGGGCTACACAGATACGCAGTATTTT . TRBJ2-3 TRBV5-8 .
CAIVYGDTQYF TGTGCCATCGTCTACGGAGATACGCAGTATTTT few TRBJ2-3 TRBV15 .
CASSPRDTGSEQYF TGTGCCAGCAGCCCCCGGGACACTGGAAGCGAGCAGTACTTC . TRBJ2-7 TRBV7-9 .
CASSQEVKQGWGEQYF TGTGCCAGCAGCCAAGAAGTGAAACAGGGGTGGGGCGAGCAGTACTTC few TRBJ2-7 TRBV4-2 TRBD1
CATSREGNTGELFF TGTGCCACCAGCAGAGAGGGGAACACCGGGGAGCTGTTTTTT medium-sized TRBJ2-2 TRBV15 .
CASSHQFTPGTGCSNQPQHF TGCGCCAGCAGCCACCAATTCACCCCCGGGACAGGGTGCAGCAATCAGCCCCAGCATTTT . TRBJ1-5 TRBV4-1 TRBD1
CASSQELGTEAFF TGTGCCAGCAGCCAAGAATTAGGCACTGAAGCTTTCTTT . TRBJ1-1 TRBV4-2 .
CASSQEVPGQGGLGEAFF TGCGCCAGCAGCCAAGAGGTTCCGGGACAGGGGGGTTTGGGTGAAGCTTTCTTT . TRBJ1-1 TRBV4-3 TRBD1
CASSLPQGNTIYF TGTGCCAGCAGCTTACCACAGGGAAACACCATATATTTT . TRBJ1-3 TRBV7-2 .
CASSQEMNTEAFF TGTGCCAGCAGCCAAGAGATGAACACTGAAGCTTTCTTT . TRBJ1-1 TRBV4-2 .
CASSHQDNTEAFF TGTGCCAGCAGCCATCAAGATAACACTGAAGCTTTCTTT few TRBJ1-1 TRBV4-2 .
CASRYFQLGEAFF TGTGCCAGCAGGTATTTCCAGTTGGGGGAAGCTTTCTTT medium-sized TRBJ1-1 TRBV7-9 .